The 30 T cell receptor beta chains below come from one sample, sequenced in a study of PD-1 blockade in classical Hodgkin lymphoma. The repertoire was sequenced with immunoSEQ multiplex PCR; TCRdb's copy has only in-frame clones and lacks some. The sample has 20,000 to 25,000 clones; roughly 76% are singletons. Time point given: cycle 4 day 1 (C4D1), after less than 7 weeks of nivolumab. Every single patient, without exception, relapsed after autologous stem cell transplantation, and brentuximab vedotin exposure varied. Using magnetic negative selection, the CD4+ T cells were separated out of thawed PBMCs. The sample in question was CD4+ T cells from blood, obtained before the fourth cycle of nivolumab. Every receptor here comes from a human donor with classical Hodgkin lymphoma.

The rearrangement links TRBV18 to TRBJ1-2; D is possibly TRBD1 (6 bases). The length of the CDR3 is 13 residues. Germline CDR1 and CDR2: KGHSH and LQKENI. Between the trimmed V and J ends, which lost 3 bases and 8 bases, there was a span of 13 bases. CDR3: CASSPAQGGGYTF. The CDR3 DNA is TGTGCCAGCTCACCGGCACAGGGAGGGGGCTACACCTTC.

This chain connects TRBV7-1 to TRBJ2-1; no reliable D call. TRBV7-1 is given ORF status, its function remaining uncertain. V dropped 5 bases and J dropped 2 bases, with 10 bases sitting between them. This CDR3 comprises 14 residues. CDR3 coding DNA: TGTGCCAGCAGCCCACGGTGGACCTACAATGAGCAGTTCTTC. Protein product: CASSPRWTYNEQFF.

The CDR3 is CASSQDLGVNTGELFF. The DNA for the CDR3 is TGCGCCAGCAGCCAAGATCTAGGGGTAAACACCGGGGAGCTGTTTTTT. The chain combines TRBV4-3 with TRBJ2-2; D might be TRBD1 (5 bases). Trimming removed 0 bases from V and 2 bases from J, with 10 bases in between. Per the germline V gene, CDR1 is LGHNA and CDR2 is YSLEER. The CDR3 extends over 16 amino acids.

The chain combines TRBV5-4 with TRBJ2-3, with 12 bases aligning to TRBD2. After removal of 2 bases from V and 2 bases from J, the junction contained 9 bases not matched to a gene. The CDR3 is 18 amino acids. Germline assignment: CDR1 SGHNT and CDR2 YYREEE (reference sequence). CDR3 loop: CASSFLAGGNLNTDTQYF. The CDR3 nucleotides read TGTGCCAGCAGCTTTCTAGCGGGGGGGAACCTTAACACAGATACGCAGTATTTT. The full variable domain, in which reference TRBV5-4 and TRBJ2-3 provide the parts outside the CDR3, is ETGVTQSPTHLIKTRGQQVTLRCSSQSGHNTVSWYQQALGQGPQFIFQYYREEENGRGNFPPRFSGLQFPNYSSELNVNALELDDSALYLCASSFLAGGNLNTDTQYFGPGTRLTVL.

V and J are TRBV7-9 and TRBJ2-1; TRBD2 agrees at 15 bases. The CDR3 spans 18 residues. CDR1 SEHNR and CDR2 FQNEAQ come from the germline V gene (reference sequence). V lost 5 bases to trimming and J lost 0 bases; unmatched junction nucleotides: 5. The CDR3 sequence is CASSPGTSGGRSYNEQFF. DNA for the CDR3: TGTGCCAGCAGCCCCGGGACTAGCGGGGGGCGCTCCTACAATGAGCAGTTCTTC.

The J gene is TRBJ2-1, the V gene TRBV6-6; 7 positions match TRBD1. The ends lost 6 bases at V and 5 bases at J; junction bases unmatched: 10. Per germline, CDR1 MNHNY and CDR2 SVGAGI (reference sequence). CDR3 size: 15 residues. CDR3 region: CASRATGSINNEQFF. The DNA of the CDR3 is TGTGCCAGCAGAGCGACAGGGTCGATCAACAATGAGCAGTTCTTC.

This chain connects TRBV10-1 to TRBJ2-7; D possibly corresponds to TRBD2 (5 bases). Germline CDR1 is WNHNN and CDR2 is SYGVQD (reference sequence). V lost 8 bases to trimming and J lost 2 bases, with 13 bases between them. This CDR3 contains 13 residues. CDR3 DNA: TGCGCCAGCTCTCCGGGATTTACCTACGAGCAGTACTTC. The encoded protein is CASSPGFTYEQYF.

This clone was observed a handful of times. V usage is TRBV12-5 and J usage is TRBJ2-4; a possible D gene is TRBD2 (5 bases). The CDR3 has 15 residues. Germline V gives CDR1 LGHNT, CDR2 FRNRAP. The V and J ends lost 0 bases and 9 bases respectively, with 15 bases between them. CDR3: CASGLVLGGFSIQYF. Here the CDR3 DNA reads TGTGCTAGTGGTTTGGTACTAGGAGGATTTAGCATTCAGTACTTC.

The V and J genes are TRBV18 and TRBJ2-7; D unresolved. V shed 4 bases and J shed 2 bases, with 21 bases lying between them. The CDR3 has 17 residues. The V gene's germline CDR1 is KGHSH and CDR2 LQKENI. Here the CDR3 reads CASSLIGLGQGPYEQYF. CDR3 in DNA: TGTGCCAGCTCACTAATAGGGCTCGGGCAAGGACCCTACGAGCAGTACTTC.

The chain links TRBV5-1 to TRBJ2-5; 10 positions match TRBD2. There are 15 residues in the CDR3. V lost 4 bases to trimming and J lost 5 bases; unmatched junction nucleotides: 8. Per germline, CDR1 SGHRS and CDR2 YFSETQ. CDR3 sequence (DNA): TGCGCCAGCAGCGCTACAGCGGGGGGGCTTGAGACCCAGTACTTC. Protein sequence: CASSATAGGLETQYF. Variable domain in full (rest from reference TRBV5-1 and TRBJ2-5): KAGVTQTPRYLIKTRGQQVTLSCSPISGHRSVSWYQQTPGQGLQFLFEYFSETQRNKGNFPGRFSGRQFSNSRSEMNVSTLELGDSALYLCASSATAGGLETQYFGPGTRLLVL.

This rearrangement joins TRBV28 to TRBJ2-7; unclear D gene. The CDR3 has 14 amino acids. The germline V gene has CDR1 MDHEN and CDR2 SYDVKM. Trimming stripped 5 bases from V and 4 bases from J, with 15 bases between. The CDR3 region has the DNA TGTGCCAGCAGTCCCCCCGTCGGATGGTACGAGCAGTACTTC. Translated, it gives CASSPPVGWYEQYF.

This clone showed up just a few times. The V call is TRBV2, the J call TRBJ1-2; D is perhaps TRBD1 (6 bases). Trimming stripped 9 bases from V and 2 bases from J, with 10 bases between. CDR1 SNHLY and CDR2 FYNNEI come from the germline V gene. The CDR3 totals 12 residues. CDR3 loop: CASGGDNYGYTF. CDR3 DNA: TGTGCCAGTGGGGGCGACAACTATGGCTACACCTTC.

This chain joins TRBV9 and TRBJ2-1; maybe TRBD1 (6 bases). Germline V lookup: CDR1 SGDLS, CDR2 YYNGEE. The V gene lost 0 bases and the J gene lost 0 bases, with 10 bases spanning the gap. The CDR3 length is 16 residues. This chain's CDR3 is CASSVGGHSSYNEQFF. The CDR3 DNA reads TGTGCCAGCAGCGTAGGGGGGCATAGCTCCTACAATGAGCAGTTCTTC.

This clone was counted once. V gene TRBV28 combines with J gene TRBJ2-2; D unclear. The V end lost 1 base, the J end lost 12 bases, and 18 bases lay between the germline ends. CDR3 length: 15 amino acids. CDR1 is MDHEN and CDR2 is SYDVKM in the germline V gene. The DNA for the CDR3 is TGTGCCAGCAGTTTATTAGGCACTTCTCTTCGCCAGCTGTTTTTT. Protein: CASSLLGTSLRQLFF.

The chain joins TRBV18 to TRBJ1-3; TRBD1 matches 10 bases. With 2 bases clipped from V and 2 bases from J, the junction kept 6 bases outside the gene matches. The CDR3 runs to 17 residues. Germline CDR1 and CDR2: KGHSH and LQKENI. The CDR3 DNA follows: TGTGCCAGCTCACCAAAAACCGGGACAGGGGCTGGAAACACCATATATTTT. Its translation is CASSPKTGTGAGNTIYF.

The rearrangement uses TRBV15 and TRBJ2-2; possibly TRBD1 for D (6 bases). Deletions cut 6 bases from V and 4 bases from J, with 18 bases between. Germline loops: CDR1 LNHNV, CDR2 YYDKDF (reference sequence). The CDR3 is 16 residues long. The CDR3 nucleotides are TGTGCCACCAGAACACACAGGGTTGGTGGCACCGGGGAGCTGTTTTTT. It yields the protein CATRTHRVGGTGELFF.

This clone was found a few times. The rearrangement joins TRBV5-4 to TRBJ1-6; D is uncertain. With 3 bases removed from V and 7 bases from J, the gap between germline ends came to 11 bases. The CDR3 is 14 residues long. The germline CDR1 and CDR2 sequences are SGHNT and YYREEE (reference sequence). The CDR3 nucleotides read TGTGCCAGCAGCTCAGGCAATCAGAATTCACCCCTCCACTTT. Its translation: CASSSGNQNSPLHF.

V is TRBV6-9 and J is TRBJ2-7; 9 bases fit TRBD1. Germline lookup yields CDR1 MNHGY and CDR2 SVAAGI. J was trimmed by 5 bases and V by 9 bases; bases with no gene match: 8. CDR3 length: 13 amino acids. The DNA of the CDR3 is TGTGCCAGTCCGACAGGGGGATTTGACGAGCAGTACTTC. Encoded protein: CASPTGGFDEQYF.

DNA for the CDR3: TGCGCCAGCAGGCCGATACTAGCTCGGCAAGAGACCCAGTACTTC. Protein product: CASRPILARQETQYF. The V and J genes are TRBV5-1 and TRBJ2-5; TRBD2 might be the D (6 bases). CDR3 length: 15 amino acids. The germline V gene encodes CDR1 SGHRS and CDR2 YFSETQ. Deletions cut 5 bases from V and 2 bases from J, with 16 bases between.

The rearrangement links TRBV7-6 to TRBJ2-7; possible D gene TRBD1, 5 bases. The CDR3 consists of 14 residues. Trimming removed 6 bases from V and 0 bases from J, with 12 bases in between. The germline CDR1 and CDR2 sequences are SGHVS and FNYEAQ. Here the CDR3 reads CASRGSRDSYEQYF. CDR3 bases: TGTGCCAGCAGAGGTTCCAGGGACTCCTACGAGCAGTACTTC.

This clone occurred a few times. The J gene is TRBJ2-1, the V gene TRBV5-1; 8 nucleotides align to TRBD2. With V trimmed by 0 bases and J by 2 bases, 4 bases remained unmatched. This CDR3 spans 16 amino acids. CDR1 is SGHRS and CDR2 is YFSETQ in the germline V gene. CDR3 sequence (DNA): TGCGCCAGCAGCTTGGAAACTAGCGGCCCCTACAATGAGCAGTTCTTC. The encoded protein is CASSLETSGPYNEQFF.

This clone was found a few times. This chain joins TRBV6-5 and TRBJ1-1; D is undetermined. This CDR3 is 13 amino acids long. Between the trimmed V and J ends, which lost 4 bases and 1 base, there was a span of 7 bases. Looked up from germline, CDR1 is MNHEY and CDR2 is SVGAGI. The DNA of the CDR3 is TGTGCCAGCAGTTTAGACGGGAACACTGAAGCTTTCTTT. Protein: CASSLDGNTEAFF.

The CDR3 DNA follows: TGCAGTGCTTTGCTCGGGGGGGCCCAGTACTTC. Its translation is CSALLGGAQYF. The rearrangement uses TRBV20-1 and TRBJ2-5; 8 bases align to TRBD2. Unmatched junction bases numbered 5, after V lost 5 bases and J lost 9 bases. CDR3 length equals 11 residues. Germline CDR1 and CDR2: DFQATT and SNEGSKA (reference sequence).

The chain joins TRBV11-2 to TRBJ1-2; D gene ambiguous. The CDR3 length is 15 residues. V was shortened by 5 bases and J by 0 bases, with 13 bases between the two germline ends. Germline values: CDR1 SGHAT, CDR2 FQNNGV. The CDR3 DNA sequence: TGTGCCAGCAGCCCGAACAGTCCCTCTAACTATGGCTACACCTTC. It translates to CASSPNSPSNYGYTF.

The rearrangement uses TRBV5-4 and TRBJ2-5, with no clear D. The germline V gene encodes CDR1 SGHNT and CDR2 YYREEE (reference sequence). The germline V and J ends were trimmed by 2 bases and 1 base, with 9 bases remaining between them. The CDR3 sequence is 14 residues long. CDR3 DNA: TGTGCCAGCAGCTTCGGGCAGCTCCAAGAGACCCAGTACTTC. Translated, it gives CASSFGQLQETQYF.

The rearrangement joins TRBV7-2 to TRBJ1-1, with 8 nucleotides matching TRBD1. Germline V gene lookup returns CDR1 SGHTA and CDR2 FQGNSA. Losses at the gene ends were 5 bases for V and 10 bases for J; bases not matched to a gene: 12. CDR3 length: 14 residues. Here the CDR3 DNA reads TGTGCCAGCAGCCCTACAGGGGGGCAGGGAGGAGCTTTCTTT. This translates into CASSPTGGQGGAFF.

The genes are TRBV5-8 and TRBJ2-5; 7 bases line up with TRBD1. Germline V gene sequence: CDR1 SGHTS, CDR2 YDEGEE. The CDR3 runs to 13 residues. V shed 4 bases, J shed 9 bases, and the junction held 9 bases outside the gene matches. This CDR3 is CASSRGQPGAQYF. CDR3 nucleotide sequence: TGTGCCAGCAGCCGGGGACAGCCAGGGGCCCAGTACTTC.

This clone was observed a handful of times. This chain joins TRBV28 and TRBJ2-2; 10 bases align to TRBD1. J was trimmed by 6 bases and V by 6 bases; bases with no gene match: 7. CDR1 and CDR2 from the germline V gene are MDHEN and SYDVKM. This CDR3 is 15 amino acids long. The CDR3 spells CASRWTGTGAGELFF. CDR3 nucleotide sequence: TGTGCCAGCAGGTGGACCGGGACAGGGGCCGGGGAGCTGTTTTTT.

The V call is TRBV27, the J call TRBJ2-1, with TRBD2 matching over 13 bases. CDR1 and CDR2 (germline): MNHEY, SMNVEV (reference sequence). The CDR3 is 18 amino acids. The V gene end was trimmed by 4 bases and the J gene end by 6 bases; junction bases not matched to a gene: 12. Here the CDR3 DNA reads TGTGCCAGCAGTTCCCACGCCGAACTAGCGGGGGGGCGCAATGAGCAGTTCTTC. Its protein product is CASSSHAELAGGRNEQFF.

V and J are TRBV21-1 and TRBJ1-6; the DNA was not compared with TRBD1, the D call given in the table. TRBV21-1 is tagged as a pseudogene. The CDR3 extends over 14 amino acids. Written as DNA, the CDR3 is TGTGCCAGCAGCAAAGGCGGCAGGGCTTCACCCCTCCACTTT. It specifies CASSKGGRASPLHF.